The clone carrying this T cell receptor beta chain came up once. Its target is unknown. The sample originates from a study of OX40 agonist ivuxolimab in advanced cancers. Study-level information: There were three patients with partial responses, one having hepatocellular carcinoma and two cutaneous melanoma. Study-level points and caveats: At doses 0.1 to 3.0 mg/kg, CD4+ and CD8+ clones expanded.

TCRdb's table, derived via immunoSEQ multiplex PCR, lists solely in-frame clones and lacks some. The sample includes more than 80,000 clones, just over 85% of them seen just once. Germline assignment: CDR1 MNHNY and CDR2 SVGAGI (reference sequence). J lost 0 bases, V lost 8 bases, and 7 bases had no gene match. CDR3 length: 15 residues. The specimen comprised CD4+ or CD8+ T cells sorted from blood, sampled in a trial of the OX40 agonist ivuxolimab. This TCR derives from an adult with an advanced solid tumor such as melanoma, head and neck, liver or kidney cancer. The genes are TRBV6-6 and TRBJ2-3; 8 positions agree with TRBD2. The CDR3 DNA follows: TGTGCCAGCCGTAGCGGGATTACTAGCACAGATACGCAGTATTTT. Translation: CASRSGITSTDTQYF.